What follows describes a single TCR beta chain. The entry originates in a study of technical replicates of blood from a handful of donors. Generated by immunoSEQ multiplex PCR, the TCRdb table keeps only in-frame clones and is missing some. The sample lists roughly 72,000 clones, around 90% occurring once. This CDR3 is built from 15 residues. The V gene lost 0 bases and the J gene lost 1 base, with 9 bases spanning the gap. The germline gives CDR1 LNHNV, CDR2 YYDKDF (reference sequence). V gene TRBV15 combines with J gene TRBJ2-5; D perhaps matches TRBD1 (5 bases). This clonotype originated in a human donor in good health. The sequencing sample was made of T cells isolated from PBMCs. In DNA form, the CDR3 reads TGTGCCACCAGCAGAGATTTAGGGGTCCAAGAGACCCAGTACTTC. Translating it yields CATSRDLGVQETQYF.